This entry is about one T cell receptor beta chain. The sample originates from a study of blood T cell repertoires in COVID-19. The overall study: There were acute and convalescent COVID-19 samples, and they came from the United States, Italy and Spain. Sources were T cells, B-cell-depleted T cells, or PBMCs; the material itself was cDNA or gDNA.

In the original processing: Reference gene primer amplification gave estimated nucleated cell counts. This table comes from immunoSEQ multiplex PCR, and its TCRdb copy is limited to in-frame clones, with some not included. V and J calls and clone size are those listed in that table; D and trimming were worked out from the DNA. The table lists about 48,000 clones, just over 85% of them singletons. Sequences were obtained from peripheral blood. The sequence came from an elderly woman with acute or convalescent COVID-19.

The CDR3 protein is CASSAGVGETQYF. The CDR3 DNA sequence: TGTGCCAGCAGCGCGGGGGTAGGGGAGACCCAGTACTTC. J is TRBJ2-5 and V is TRBV7-3; 7 nucleotides align to TRBD2. The V gene end was trimmed by 5 bases and the J gene end by 5 bases; junction bases not matched to a gene: 5. From germline, CDR1 is SGHTA and CDR2 FQGTGA. This CDR3 spans 13 amino acids.